The T cell receptor (beta chain) under discussion was sequenced for a study of shared clonotypes between healthy human individuals. Trimming at V came to 4 bases and at J to 6 bases, leaving 3 bases not matched to a gene. The CDR3 has 12 amino acids. Germline-derived CDR1 and CDR2 are MGHRA and YSYEKL. Study-wide points: A handful of donors shared about 4.5% of their naive CD4 clonotypes.

This clone was observed a handful of times. The antigen is not known. Using immunoSEQ multiplex PCR, the repertoire was profiled, and TCRdb retains in-frame clones only, with some absent. This table holds roughly 100,000 clones, roughly 70% found once. V usage is TRBV4-1 and J usage is TRBJ2-7; 7 bases fit TRBD2. The sequencing sample was made of memory CD8+ T cells sorted from blood. Subset indicated: CD45RO+ cells pooled with CCR7-negative TemRA cells. The origin of this receptor is a woman aged 25 to 45 in good health. The CDR3 spells CASSPVAGEQYF. Written as DNA, the CDR3 is TGCGCCAGCAGCCCAGTAGCGGGCGAGCAGTACTTC.